Listed below are T cell receptor beta chains from one sample, sequenced in a study of patients and donors after allogeneic stem cell transplantation. A single record per CDR3 protein comes from TCRdb applying MiXCR to the RT-PCR reads. Among about 960,000 distinct CDR3 sequences listed, approximately 18% were seen once. The specimen was blood, either unsorted or a sorted T cell fraction (not recorded which). These receptor sequences come from a human donor who was either an allogeneic HSCT recipient or a stem cell or donor lymphocyte infusion donor (not recorded which). It is not recorded whose cells these are; they may come from a transplant donor. The conserved cysteine and the conserved F or W are not part of the CDR3 here. Some rows mark clone size as missing; the rest say once, few, many or name a class of expanded clone.

>TRBJ1-4|TRBV12-3/TRBV12-4|few
ASSFPGRKNEKLF
>TRBJ2-1|TRBV9|few
ASSATLAGAGNEQF
>TRBJ2-1|TRBV20-1|few
SARVPAAYNEQF
>TRBJ2-7|TRBV7-8|few
ASSGWDRRYEQY
>TRBJ2-1|TRBV7-2|few
ASSLRSGMGNEQF
>TRBJ2-2|TRBV7-2|.
ASSLVWQALNTGELF
>TRBJ2-2|TRBV4-1|many
ASSQFLAGRNTGELF
>TRBJ2-3|TRBV11-2|.
ASSLGGLAGGPVQDTQY
>TRBJ2-1|TRBV6-2/TRBV6-3|.
ASSYSASLYNEQF
>TRBJ2-7|TRBV19|few
ATTGTASYEQY
>TRBJ2-7|TRBV28|.
ASSTDRWAYEQY
>TRBJ2-7|TRBV2|.
ASGPSSYEQY
>TRBJ2-1|TRBV4-3|few
ASSQVGGHEQF
>TRBJ1-5|TRBV5-1|many
ASSLEGVSNQPQH
>TRBJ1-5|TRBV9|.
ASSELGGRQPQH
>TRBJ1-4|TRBV13|.
ASSPGWGELF
>TRBJ2-3|TRBV18|.
ASSPPLRIVVGDTDTQY
>TRBJ2-6|TRBV5-1|.
ASSSYNSGANVLT
>TRBJ2-5|TRBV4-2|few
ASSQVGTGAQETQY
>TRBJ1-1|TRBV29-1|few
SVPGLSRDNTEAF
>TRBJ1-6|TRBV6-5|.
ASSYLGQDSYNSPLH
>TRBJ2-5|TRBV7-9|.
ASSNLEIGGAQETQY
>TRBJ2-5|TRBV28|.
ASTPRRGRGETQY
>TRBJ2-3|TRBV10-3|few
AIRREAFMDLRDTQY
>TRBJ2-5|TRBV20-1|.
SAPTSGQQETQY
>TRBJ2-2|TRBV4-3|many
ASSQEIPSGGNTGELF
>TRBJ2-3|TRBV25-1|.
ASSEQGRALTDTQY
>TRBJ1-4|TRBV2|.
ASSAIREESEKLF
>TRBJ1-1|TRBV9|few
ASSVLGNEAF
>TRBJ1-1|TRBV7-2|.
ASSLRAPRVDRAF
>TRBJ1-2|TRBV20-1|.
SARGAEGYT
>TRBJ1-5|TRBV11-3|few
ASSHSGGIQH
>TRBJ2-3|TRBV29-1|.
SVERAGGPLNTQY
>TRBJ2-5|TRBV11-3|.
ASSSGGDSQETQY
>TRBJ2-1|TRBV4-3|.
ASSQDWRAEPYNEQF
>TRBJ1-2|TRBV6-1|few
ASSRPDRGTYGYT
>TRBJ2-3|TRBV20-1|few
SVAGGVSSTDTQY
>TRBJ2-1|TRBV7-2|many
ASSLLPGQGNNEQF
>TRBJ2-1|TRBV29-1|.
SVPSQYRSSYNEQF
>TRBJ2-2|TRBV7-2|few
ASTPSSNTGELF
>TRBJ2-3|TRBV9|few
ASSFRDRASVDTQY
>TRBJ1-2|TRBV24-1|few
ATSEPGQGYGYT
>TRBJ2-5|TRBV4-2|few
ASSQVGGEKETQY
>TRBJ1-4|TRBV7-6|.
ASSPRGETNEKLF
>TRBJ2-3|TRBV9|.
ASSYDPGALTDTQY